These 4 T cell receptor beta chains share one sample of origin, sequenced in a study of shared clonotypes between healthy human individuals (TCRdb year 2020). The protocol used for the library was the immunoSEQ multiplex PCR assay. Here the immuneACCESS table is served through TCRdb, limited to in-frame sequences with V and J called. Missing clones are a known gap in these copies; in checked studies unresolved V genes cover under half, and the rest lacks a known reason. Counted in this sample were 2 million to 2.5 million clones; under 95% of them appeared once. The ten largest clones add up to 0.35% to 0.45% of the sample. Sample: naive CD4+ T cells from PBMCs. The cell subset or site label of this sample denotes: CD45RA+ positively selected. These TCRs come from a young man in good health. Some clones in this sample may be carry-over from other donors' samples.

In DNA form, the CDR3 reads TGCGCCAGCAGCTTGTTAGGTGGAGGCTCGGAGACCCAGTACTTC. Translating it yields CASSLLGGGSETQYF. The chain recombines TRBV5-1 with TRBJ2-5, with D perhaps matching TRBD2 (5 bases). Between the trimmed V and J ends, which lost 1 base and 5 bases, there was a span of 15 bases. The CDR3 extends over 15 amino acids. CDR1 is SGHRS, CDR2 YFSETQ, per germline.

A few counts support this clone. The chain employs TRBV2 and TRBJ1-3, with D tentatively TRBD1 (6 bases). CDR1 SNHLY and CDR2 FYNNEI come from the germline V gene. Between the trimmed V and J ends, which lost 6 bases and 2 bases, there was a span of 11 bases. The CDR3 covers 14 residues. CDR3: CASSPQGTGNTIYF. CDR3 in DNA: TGTGCCAGCAGCCCACAGGGCACTGGAAACACCATATATTTT.

CDR3 nucleotides: TGTGCCAGTAGTATTGAGGGGGCCTGGGCCAACGTCCTGACTTTC. This encodes CASSIEGAWANVLTF. The chain couples TRBV19 to TRBJ2-6, with TRBD1 matching over 7 bases. J lost 5 bases, V lost 3 bases, and 4 bases had no gene match. Germline CDR1 and CDR2: LNHDA and SQIVND (reference sequence). The CDR3 totals 15 residues.

The J gene is TRBJ1-2, the V gene TRBV9; D remains ambiguous. The V gene lost 0 bases and the J gene lost 8 bases, with 14 bases spanning the gap. CDR1 and CDR2 (germline): SGDLS, YYNGEE. The CDR3 spans 14 residues. In nucleotides, the CDR3 is TGTGCCAGCAGCGTAGTCACGGGATATAGCGGCTACACCTTC. Its translation is CASSVVTGYSGYTF.